This T cell receptor beta chain is from a study of CD8+ T cells in alopecia areata. V lost 3 bases and J lost 5; bases outside the gene matches: 9. CDR1 is SQVTM and CDR2 is ANQGSEA in the germline V gene. CDR3 size: 15 residues. Study-wide findings and caveats: Especially in alopecia totalis/universalis, lesional scalp showed greater clonality than normal scalp did.

Reverse transcription of extracted RNA yielded cDNA, which provided the sequencing template. TCRdb keeps only in-frame clones here, not all; method: immunoSEQ multiplex PCR. Of tens of thousands of clones listed, about 40% are singletons. Comments on this clone: Its antigen is not identified.

The rearrangement uses TRBV29-1 and TRBJ2-3; TRBD2 matches at 9 bases. The sample was NKG2D-low CD8+ T cells sorted from blood. This TCR was sampled from a human donor with alopecia areata. CDR3 amino acids: CSVDGREGPGDTQYF. The DNA of the CDR3 is TGCAGCGTTGACGGGCGGGAGGGCCCGGGAGATACGCAGTATTTT.